Listed below are T cell receptor beta chains from one sample, sequenced in a study of PD-1 blockade in classical Hodgkin lymphoma. Here immunoSEQ multiplex PCR was the method, and the copy in TCRdb shows in-frame clones only, minus some. Of some 43,000 clones in the sample, 70% to 90% were seen once. The input for sequencing was peripheral blood mononuclear cells (PBMCs), taken before the second cycle of nivolumab. Receptor source: a human donor with classical Hodgkin lymphoma. Both conserved end residues are part of each CDR3. D genes are given only for firm matches. The size of a clone is reported for some rows only, either as once, few or many, or as a class for expanded clones.

TRBV29-1	NA	few	TRBJ2-5	CSVEEGGIWLETQYF	TGCAGCGTTGAAGAGGGCGGAATATGGTTAGAGACCCAGTACTTC
TRBV2	NA	NA	TRBJ2-1	CASSEQSFEQFF	TGTGCCAGCAGTGAGCAATCCTTTGAGCAGTTCTTC
TRBV6-5	NA	NA	TRBJ1-1	CASWNVGEAFF	TGTGCCAGCTGGAACGTAGGGGAAGCTTTCTTT
TRBV7-6	NA	NA	TRBJ1-4	CASSLVAAANEKLFF	TGTGCCAGCAGCTTAGTAGCCGCGGCTAATGAAAAACTGTTTTTT
TRBV11-3	NA	NA	TRBJ2-1	CASSLGFKGENEQFF	TGTGCCAGCAGCTTAGGATTTAAAGGGGAGAATGAGCAGTTCTTC
TRBV10-3	NA	few	TRBJ2-5	CAIKPGLPGETQYF	TGTGCCATCAAACCGGGACTCCCTGGGGAGACCCAGTACTTC
TRBV5-1	TRBD1	NA	TRBJ2-3	CASSLRNSRQGNTDTQYF	TGCGCCAGCAGCTTGCGTAACTCTCGACAGGGGAACACAGATACGCAGTATTTT
TRBV6-5	NA	NA	TRBJ1-3	CASSYQRVAGNTIYF	TGTGCCAGCAGTTACCAGAGGGTAGCTGGAAACACCATATATTTT
TRBV2	TRBD2	NA	TRBJ2-3	CASSVLSGSRTDTQYF	TGTGCCAGCAGTGTACTGAGCGGGAGCAGGACAGATACGCAGTATTTT
TRBV7-8	TRBD1	NA	TRBJ2-3	CASSLLKGARTDTQYF	TGTGCCAGCAGCTTATTGAAGGGGGCCCGCACAGATACGCAGTATTTT
TRBV6-4	TRBD2	NA	TRBJ2-1	CASSDSIAGGPDEQFF	TGTGCCAGCAGTGACTCTATCGCGGGAGGGCCTGATGAGCAGTTCTTC
TRBV11-2	NA	NA	TRBJ2-7	CASSLVKGYYEQYF	TGTGCCAGCAGCTTAGTTAAAGGGTACTACGAGCAGTACTTC
TRBV27	NA	NA	TRBJ2-4	CANRRQVRKNIQYF	TGTGCCAACCGAAGACAGGTAAGAAAAAACATTCAGTACTTC
TRBV28	NA	NA	TRBJ2-7	CAHQGTLAYEQYF	TGTGCCCACCAGGGGACCCTTGCCTACGAGCAGTACTTC
TRBV11-2	TRBD2	once	TRBJ2-1	CASSSGGVSEQFF	TGTGCCAGCAGCTCCGGGGGGGTGAGTGAGCAGTTCTTC
TRBV11-2	TRBD2	once	TRBJ2-5	CASSLSSGGKQETQYF	TGTGCCAGCAGCCTCTCTAGCGGAGGGAAACAAGAGACCCAGTACTTC
TRBV11-1	NA	NA	TRBJ2-7	CASSFEGSSYEQYF	TGTGCCAGCAGCTTCGAAGGGAGCTCCTACGAGCAGTACTTC
TRBV6-1	NA	NA	TRBJ1-2	CATQRGDFGYTF	TGTGCCACCCAAAGAGGGGACTTCGGCTACACCTTC
TRBV4-1	NA	NA	TRBJ1-1	CASGRGAANTEAFF	TGCGCCAGCGGTAGGGGAGCGGCGAACACTGAAGCTTTCTTT
TRBV11-1	NA	NA	TRBJ1-1	CASSSYLHTEAFF	TGTGCCAGCAGCTCCTATCTCCACACTGAAGCTTTCTTT
TRBV18	NA	NA	TRBJ2-7	CASSPAQVLYEQYF	TGTGCCAGCTCACCCGCTCAGGTCCTCTACGAGCAGTACTTC
TRBV7-3	TRBD2	NA	TRBJ2-1	CASSLTMSSGGEDNEQFF	TGTGCCAGCAGCTTAACGATGTCTAGCGGGGGAGAGGACAATGAGCAGTTCTTC
TRBV6-5	NA	NA	TRBJ1-5	CASSYPVGVSNQPQHF	TGTGCCAGCAGTTACCCAGTAGGGGTGAGCAATCAGCCCCAGCATTTT
TRBV2	TRBD1	NA	TRBJ2-1	CASTMDRVNEQFF	TGTGCCAGCACCATGGACAGGGTCAATGAGCAGTTCTTC
TRBV29-1	NA	NA	TRBJ1-2	CSVEVGGGYGYTF	TGCAGCGTTGAAGTCGGGGGTGGCTATGGCTACACCTTC
TRBV9	NA	NA	TRBJ1-1	CASSVFDSPSEAFF	TGTGCCAGCAGCGTATTTGACAGCCCTTCTGAAGCTTTCTTT
TRBV5-1	NA	NA	TRBJ2-7	CASSNTLGGAYEQYF	TGCGCCAGCAGCAACACCCTAGGGGGGGCCTACGAGCAGTACTTC
TRBV13	NA	NA	TRBJ2-1	CASSKPGRGTYNEQFF	TGTGCCAGCAGCAAGCCGGGTCGGGGGACGTACAATGAGCAGTTCTTC
TRBV7-6	TRBD2	once	TRBJ2-7	CASSLGSGGFSYEQYF	TGTGCCAGCAGCTTAGGGAGCGGGGGGTTCTCCTACGAGCAGTACTTC
TRBV5-1	TRBD1	once	TRBJ1-1	CASSPDRGRTEAFF	TGCGCCAGCAGCCCCGACAGGGGGAGGACTGAAGCTTTCTTT
TRBV18	NA	NA	TRBJ2-5	CASSPKETQYF	TGTGCCAGCTCACCAAAAGAGACCCAGTACTTC
TRBV14	NA	NA	TRBJ2-7	CASSQDGGGREQYF	TGTGCCAGCAGCCAAGATGGAGGAGGGCGCGAGCAGTACTTC
TRBV18	NA	NA	TRBJ2-5	CASSPQRVGTQETQYF	TGTGCCAGCTCACCTCAGCGCGTAGGGACACAAGAGACCCAGTACTTC
TRBV19	NA	NA	TRBJ1-5	CASSRPPGPQPQHF	TGTGCCAGTAGCCGACCGCCCGGGCCGCAGCCCCAGCATTTT
TRBV11-2	TRBD1	NA	TRBJ2-5	CASSLDLAGGFSAETQYF	TGTGCCAGCAGCTTAGATCTGGCAGGGGGCTTTTCGGCGGAGACCCAGTACTTC
TRBV6-5	TRBD1	NA	TRBJ2-3	CASSQQGASTDTQYF	TGTGCCAGCAGTCAACAGGGGGCTAGCACAGATACGCAGTATTTT
TRBV6-1	NA	NA	TRBJ1-6	CAVTTNSPLHF	TGTGCCGTGACAACGAATTCACCCCTCCACTTT
TRBV6-6	NA	NA	TRBJ1-1	CASSPGGVEAFF	TGTGCCAGCAGTCCCGGCGGAGTTGAAGCTTTCTTT
TRBV9	TRBD1	NA	TRBJ1-5	CASSVRDRGYNSNQPQHF	TGTGCCAGCAGCGTCCGCGACAGGGGGTACAATAGCAATCAGCCCCAGCATTTT
TRBV27	TRBD2	NA	TRBJ2-2	CASSPTSGGTGELFF	TGTGCCAGCAGTCCCACTAGCGGGGGGACCGGGGAGCTGTTTTTT
TRBV5-8	NA	NA	TRBJ2-2	CASSKQGSTGELFF	TGTGCCAGCAGCAAACAGGGTTCCACCGGGGAGCTGTTTTTT
TRBV16	TRBD1	once	TRBJ2-1	CASSDPGRGRFKSFF	TGTGCCAGCAGCGACCCGGGCAGGGGGCGATTTAAATCGTTCTTC
TRBV7-2	TRBD2	NA	TRBJ2-5	CASSLSGGSETQYF	TGTGCCAGCAGCTTAAGCGGGGGGTCAGAGACCCAGTACTTC
TRBV7-6	TRBD1	NA	TRBJ2-2	CASSTRQGSAGELFF	TGTGCCAGCAGCACCAGACAGGGATCAGCCGGGGAGCTGTTTTTT
TRBV19	TRBD2	NA	TRBJ2-1	CASSTLAGGPNEQFF	TGTGCCAGTAGTACACTAGCGGGAGGGCCAAATGAGCAGTTCTTC
TRBV23-1	NA	NA	TRBJ2-3	CASSQQRDTQYF	TGCGCCAGCAGTCAACAGCGGGATACGCAGTATTTT
TRBV10-3	NA	NA	TRBJ2-7	CAISESSYEQYF	TGTGCCATCAGTGAGTCATCCTACGAGCAGTACTTC
TRBV10-2	TRBD2	NA	TRBJ2-4	CASTLAGWGSKNIQYF	TGCGCCAGCACCCTAGCGGGGTGGGGGTCCAAAAACATTCAGTACTTC
TRBV5-1	TRBD1	NA	TRBJ2-7	CASSPDRGSSEQYF	TGCGCCAGCAGCCCCGACAGGGGGTCCTCCGAGCAGTACTTC
TRBV18	NA	NA	TRBJ2-5	CASSARGETQYF	TGTGCCAGCTCAGCACGGGGGGAGACCCAGTACTTC
TRBV27	NA	NA	TRBJ1-1	CASSLLDSHTEAFF	TGTGCCAGCAGTTTGCTGGACAGCCACACTGAAGCTTTCTTT
TRBV6-1	TRBD1	NA	TRBJ1-4	CASSALRQGTNEKLFF	TGTGCCAGCAGTGCTTTGAGACAGGGAACTAATGAAAAACTGTTTTTT
TRBV20-1	TRBD1	NA	TRBJ2-7	CSARGTGEQYF	TGCAGTGCTAGAGGGACAGGGGAGCAGTACTTC